This TCR beta chain was identified during a study of cytomegalovirus exposure and HLA in healthy donors. Produced via immunoSEQ multiplex PCR; TCRdb's table is partial and in-frame only. Of about 200,000 clones detected, about 90% appear once; the ten largest clones hold around 3%. The germline V gene has CDR1 MNHEY and CDR2 SVGAGI. This CDR3 spans 16 amino acids. Trimming took 4 bases from V and 5 from J; bases not matched to a gene: 6. The sample taken for sequencing was PBMCs. This TCR was recovered from a woman under 30 in good health and CMV-seronegative. This chain links TRBV6-5 with TRBJ2-2; TRBD2 agrees at 11 bases. CDR3 coding DNA: TGTGCCAGCAGTTTAGCGGGAGGGCCGGTTACCGGGGAGCTGTTTTTT. Translating it yields CASSLAGGPVTGELFF.